These 21 T cell receptor beta chains share one sample of origin, sequenced in a study of blood T cell repertoires in COVID-19. Sequencing used immunoSEQ multiplex PCR; TCRdb keeps in-frame clones, though not all of them. The profile shows 150,000 or so clones, roughly 86% of them singletons. Sequenced input: peripheral blood. The receptors were gathered from a human donor with acute or convalescent COVID-19. The donor label of this sample is uncertain.

This clone has only one observation. V usage is TRBV6-6 and J usage is TRBJ1-2; no firm D call. The CDR3 has 13 residues. V lost 11 bases, J lost 0 bases, and 13 bases lay in between. Germline V lookup: CDR1 MNHNY, CDR2 SVGAGI (reference sequence). The CDR3 loop is CAAQDGANYGYTF. In DNA, the CDR3 is TGTGCCGCGCAGGACGGGGCTAACTATGGCTACACCTTC.

The rearrangement uses TRBV5-6 and TRBJ1-2, with TRBD1 as a possible D gene (6 bases). V gave up 1 base and J gave up 0 bases, with 10 bases separating them. The germline CDR1 and CDR2 sequences are SGHDT and YYEEEE. The CDR3 is 15 amino acids. CDR3 DNA: TGTGCCAGCAGCTTGTACAGGGTGGCTAACTATGGCTACACCTTC. As protein: CASSLYRVANYGYTF.

The gene calls are TRBV29-1 and TRBJ2-1; a weak D match, TRBD1 (6 bases). The germline gives CDR1 SQVTM, CDR2 ANQGSEA. Trimming shortened V by 6 bases and J by 8 bases, and 17 bases separated the two germline ends. CDR3 length: 13 amino acids. This CDR3 is CSVGTILGDEQFF. The CDR3 DNA reads as TGCAGCGTGGGGACAATCCTAGGGGATGAGCAGTTCTTC.

The chain uses TRBV18 and TRBJ1-3; 9 bases agree with TRBD1. The junction had 5 bases not matched to a gene; V was cut back by 3 bases and J by 5 bases. CDR1 KGHSH and CDR2 LQKENI come from the germline V gene. The CDR3 consists of 15 residues. The DNA of the CDR3 is TGTGCCAGCTCACCTACAGGGGGCCCGCGAAACACCATATATTTT. This translates into CASSPTGGPRNTIYF.

CDR3 sequence (DNA): TGTGCCAGCAGCTTAAACCGCGGTCGGCCAGGGTTTGTTTCACCCCTCCACTTT. Translating it yields CASSLNRGRPGFVSPLHF. The chain couples TRBV13 to TRBJ1-6, with a weak D call TRBD1 (5 bases). The V end lost 2 bases, the J end lost 9 bases, and 23 bases lay between the germline ends. Germline loops: CDR1 PRHDT, CDR2 FYEKMQ (reference sequence). This CDR3 comprises 18 residues. Together with reference TRBV13 and TRBJ1-6, the CDR3 gives the full variable domain: AAGVIQSPRHLIKEKRETATLKCYPIPRHDTVYWYQQGPGQDPQFLISFYEKMQSDKGSIPDRFSAQQFSDYHSELNMSSLELGDSALYFCASSLNRGRPGFVSPLHFGNGTRLTVT.

The V and J genes are TRBV5-1 and TRBJ1-2, with no clear D. Deletions cut 4 bases from V and 3 bases from J, with 13 bases between. This CDR3 is built from 14 residues. Germline loops: CDR1 SGHRS, CDR2 YFSETQ. The CDR3 reads CASSPLQADYGYTF. The CDR3, as DNA: TGCGCCAGCAGCCCACTCCAGGCAGACTATGGCTACACCTTC.

The chain recombines TRBV7-9 with TRBJ2-1; the match to TRBD2 covers 13 bases. The ends lost 4 bases at V and 0 bases at J; junction bases unmatched: 3. CDR3 size: 17 residues. Germline-derived CDR1 and CDR2 are SEHNR and FQNEAQ (reference sequence). This CDR3 is CASSSGLAGVSYNEQFF. The DNA of the CDR3 is TGTGCCAGCAGCTCTGGACTAGCGGGGGTCTCCTACAATGAGCAGTTCTTC. The entire variable domain, with the rest obtained from reference TRBV7-9 and TRBJ2-1, is as follows: DTGVSQNPRHKITKRGQNVTFRCDPISEHNRLYWYRQTLGQGPEFLTYFQNEAQLEKSRLLSDRFSAERPKGSFSTLEIQRTEQGDSAMYLCASSSGLAGVSYNEQFFGPGTRLTVL.

CDR3 sequence reads: CASSSRDKGRDGYTF. CDR3 nucleotide sequence: TGCGCCAGCAGCTCCAGGGATAAAGGTCGAGATGGCTACACCTTC. V gene TRBV5-1 combines with J gene TRBJ1-2; D perhaps matches TRBD1 (5 bases). The CDR3 length is 15 residues. The germline V gene has CDR1 SGHRS and CDR2 YFSETQ. V was clipped by 3 bases and J by 6 bases, with 18 bases between them.

CDR3 DNA: TGCGCCAGCAGCCCTACGCGTAACACTGAAGCTTTCTTT. Amino acid sequence: CASSPTRNTEAFF. This chain joins TRBV5-1 and TRBJ1-1; D unclear. The CDR3 covers 13 residues. The V gene lost 4 bases and the J gene lost 2 bases, with 9 bases spanning the gap. In germline, CDR1 is SGHRS, CDR2 YFSETQ.

This sequence joins TRBV29-1 and TRBJ2-1; D remains unclear. The CDR3 consists of 11 residues. Germline V CDR1 and CDR2: SQVTM, ANQGSEA. CDR3 coding DNA: TGCAGTGGGCTCTCCTACAATGAGCAGTTCTTC. Amino acid sequence: CSGLSYNEQFF.

The chain carries TRBV20-1 and TRBJ2-5, with 12 bases aligning to TRBD2. The germline CDR1 and CDR2 sequences are DFQATT and SNEGSKA (reference sequence). Trimming removed 3 bases from V and 5 bases from J; junction bases left unmatched: 13. The CDR3 has 17 residues. The CDR3 sequence is CSASSRLAGALGETQYF. DNA for the CDR3: TGCAGTGCTAGTTCTAGACTAGCGGGGGCGCTTGGGGAGACCCAGTACTTC.

V gene TRBV11-2 combines with J gene TRBJ1-2; 9 bases agree with TRBD1. V shed 5 bases and J 13 bases; nucleotides not matched to a gene: 11. This CDR3 spans 13 amino acids. Germline V CDR1 and CDR2: SGHAT, FQNNGV. CDR3 protein: CASSPTGQGRSTF. Written as DNA, the CDR3 is TGTGCCAGCAGCCCGACGGGACAGGGTAGGAGCACCTTC.

V gene TRBV7-2 combines with J gene TRBJ2-5; D is possibly TRBD2 (6 bases). The CDR3 runs to 15 residues. CDR1 and CDR2 from the germline V gene are SGHTA and FQGNSA. Trimming took off 5 bases at V and 2 bases at J, with 15 bases between the two ends. CDR3 sequence: CASSVGRGPQETQYF. The CDR3, as DNA: TGTGCCAGCAGCGTAGGGCGGGGCCCACAAGAGACCCAGTACTTC.

This clone was recorded only once. Germline is not matched at one junction end, which may reflect a read error. This chain uses TRBV7-7 with TRBJ1-5; 8 bases are shared with TRBD1. This CDR3 comprises 18 residues. Germline loops: CDR1 SSHAT, CDR2 FNYEAQ (reference sequence). The DNA for the CDR3 is TGTGCTAGCAGAGGTATTTATCCGAGGGGACAGGCGAGTCAGCCCCAGCATTTT. Amino acid sequence: CASRGIYPRGQASQPQHF.

V gene TRBV30 combines with J gene TRBJ1-5; 10 bases are shared with TRBD1. The CDR3 covers 19 residues. V was pared by 1 base and J by 1 base, with 13 bases of the junction left unmatched. Germline V lookup: CDR1 GTSNPN, CDR2 SVGIG (reference sequence). CDR3 DNA: TGTGCCTGGAGTGGGGTTCCGACAGGGGGCAGTGGGAGCAATCAGCCCCAGCATTTT. This codes for CAWSGVPTGGSGSNQPQHF.

The chain joins TRBV5-4 to TRBJ1-5; the match to TRBD1 covers 11 bases. The V segment lost 4 bases and the J segment 3 bases; nucleotides outside the gene matches: 3. Germline V gene sequence: CDR1 SGHNT, CDR2 YYREEE (reference sequence). The CDR3 consists of 15 residues. CDR3 nucleotide sequence: TGTGCCAGCAGCGCGGACAGGGGGCTCAATCAGCCCCAGCATTTT. The encoded protein is CASSADRGLNQPQHF.

This chain connects TRBV4-3 to TRBJ1-1, with TRBD1 matching 8 bases. Germline V CDR1 and CDR2: LGHNA, YSLEER. The ends lost 6 bases at V and 3 bases at J; junction bases unmatched: 9. CDR3 size: 15 residues. DNA for the CDR3: TGCGCCAGCAGACCGAACAGGGGGGGGTACACTGAAGCTTTCTTT. This translates into CASRPNRGGYTEAFF.

This chain connects TRBV7-8 to TRBJ1-1; the D is unclear. This CDR3 is built from 14 residues. V lost 4 bases and J 1 base, leaving 10 bases between the germline ends. Germline assignment: CDR1 SGHVS and CDR2 FQNEAQ. The CDR3 loop is CASSSSLANTEAFF. DNA for the CDR3: TGTGCCAGCAGCTCAAGTTTGGCGAACACTGAAGCTTTCTTT.

The chain joins TRBV20-1 to TRBJ1-1; no reliable D call. The CDR3 loop spans 12 amino acids. CDR1 and CDR2 (germline): DFQATT, SNEGSKA (reference sequence). V was pared by 3 bases and J by 7 bases, with 12 bases between. CDR3 coding DNA: TGCAGTGCTAGTAACGTACAGAGTGAAGCTTTCTTT. It translates to CSASNVQSEAFF.

This clone was recorded only once. This sequence joins TRBV15 and TRBJ2-1, with 14 bases aligning to TRBD2. Germline V gene data show CDR1 as LNHNV and CDR2 as YYDKDF (reference sequence). The CDR3 sequence is 18 residues long. V shed 3 bases and J 10 bases; nucleotides not matched to a gene: 14. This CDR3 is CATSSPSSLGLAGGEQFF. The CDR3 DNA follows: TGTGCCACCAGCAGCCCCTCCTCGCTAGGACTAGCGGGGGGAGAGCAGTTCTTC.

The chain couples TRBV5-4 to TRBJ1-6, with D perhaps matching TRBD1 (6 bases). The CDR3 loop spans 14 amino acids. V was cut by 9 bases and J by 2 bases, with 12 bases left in between. Germline assignment: CDR1 SGHNT and CDR2 YYREEE (reference sequence). The CDR3 DNA sequence: TGTGCCACGGTGGGGGCGGCCTATAATTCACCCCTCCACTTT. It codes for CATVGAAYNSPLHF. The full variable domain, completed using reference TRBV5-4 and TRBJ1-6, is ETGVTQSPTHLIKTRGQQVTLRCSSQSGHNTVSWYQQALGQGPQFIFQYYREEENGRGNFPPRFSGLQFPNYSSELNVNALELDDSALYLCATVGAAYNSPLHFGNGTRLTVT.